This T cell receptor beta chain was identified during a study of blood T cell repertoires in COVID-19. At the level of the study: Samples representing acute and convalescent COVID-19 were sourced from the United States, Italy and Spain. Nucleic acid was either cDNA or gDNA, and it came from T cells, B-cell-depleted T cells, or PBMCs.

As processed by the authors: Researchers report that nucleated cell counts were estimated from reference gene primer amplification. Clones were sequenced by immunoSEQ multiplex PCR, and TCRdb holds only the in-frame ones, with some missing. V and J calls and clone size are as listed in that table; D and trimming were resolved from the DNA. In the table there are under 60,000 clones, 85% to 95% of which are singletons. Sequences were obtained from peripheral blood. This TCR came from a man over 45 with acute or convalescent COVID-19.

CDR3 loop: CASSPWDRGTKPQHF. Here the CDR3 DNA reads TGTGCCAGTAGTCCCTGGGACAGGGGGACGAAGCCCCAGCATTTT. This chain connects TRBV19 to TRBJ1-5, with 11 bases identical to TRBD1. CDR3 length: 15 amino acids. CDR1 is LNHDA and CDR2 is SQIVND in the germline V gene (reference sequence). Trimming removed 5 bases from V and 8 bases from J; junction bases left unmatched: 8.